The rows below give T cell receptor beta chains drawn from one sample of a study of OX40 agonist ivuxolimab in advanced cancers. Only in-frame clones appear in the TCRdb table, and some are missing; sequencing was by immunoSEQ multiplex PCR. In the table there are 82,000 or so clones, roughly 90% of which are singletons. The source was CD4+ or CD8+ T cells sorted from blood, collected in a trial of the OX40 agonist ivuxolimab. The source is an adult with an advanced solid tumor such as melanoma, head and neck, liver or kidney cancer. Each CDR3 is given with its conserved first and last residue. A D gene is named only where the DNA matches it firmly. Clone sizes are given selectively: once, few, many, or a class where the clone is expanded.

NA	NA	TRBV4-2	TRBJ2-5	TGTGCCAGCAGCCAAGATTGGGACATCCAAGAGACCCAGTACTTC	CASSQDWDIQETQYF
NA	NA	TRBV7-3	TRBJ2-3	TGTGCCAGCAGCGTAACCGGGGGACTGAGCACAGATACGCAGTATTTT	CASSVTGGLSTDTQYF
NA	NA	TRBV28	TRBJ1-1	TGTGCCAGCAGTTTAACGACTGCGGAGGCTTTCTTT	CASSLTTAEAFF
TRBD1	NA	TRBV11-3	TRBJ2-4	TGTGCCAGCAGCCTGGGACAGGGGAGATCCAAAAACATTCAGTACTTC	CASSLGQGRSKNIQYF
NA	NA	TRBV29-1	TRBJ2-6	TGCAGCGTTGAAAGGGCGACCTCGGGGGCCAACGTCCTGACTTTC	CSVERATSGANVLTF
NA	NA	TRBV14	TRBJ1-2	TGTGCCAGCAGCCAAGGAACAGGGAAATCTCGTGGCTACACCTTC	CASSQGTGKSRGYTF
TRBD2	once	TRBV30	TRBJ2-2	TGTGCCTGGACCCCACTAGCGGGATCCACCGGGGAGCTGTTTTTT	CAWTPLAGSTGELFF
TRBD2	NA	TRBV6-5	TRBJ2-1	TGTGCCAGCAGACTACTAGCGGGAGTAGGTGAGCAGTTCTTC	CASRLLAGVGEQFF
NA	NA	TRBV7-9	TRBJ2-5	TGTGCCAGCAGCTTAGAAGGCGCCCGGACGGAGACCCAGTACTTC	CASSLEGARTETQYF
NA	NA	TRBV2	TRBJ2-5	TGTGCCAGCACGGGAGACGTTGGGGAGACCCAGTACTTC	CASTGDVGETQYF
TRBD2	NA	TRBV19	TRBJ2-7	TGTGCCAGTAGTTCACGACTAGCGGGAGTCTACGAGCAGTACTTC	CASSSRLAGVYEQYF
NA	NA	TRBV21-1	TRBJ2-1	TGTGCCAGCAGCAAAGGGACCATTTGCGGGAGGCTTTACAATGAGCAGTTCTTC	CASSKGTICGRLYNEQFF
TRBD2	NA	TRBV10-3	TRBJ2-7	TGTGCCATCAGCGCGCTCGGCGGGAGGGCCGACGAGCAGTACTTC	CAISALGGRADEQYF
NA	NA	TRBV2	TRBJ1-1	TGTGCCAGCAGTTCCCAGGGGCTCGGGAACACTGAAGCTTTCTTT	CASSSQGLGNTEAFF
TRBD2	NA	TRBV7-2	TRBJ2-1	TGTGCCAGCAGCCGTTCGTGGGCGGGAGGAGCGAATGAGCAGTTCTTC	CASSRSWAGGANEQFF
TRBD1	NA	TRBV18	TRBJ1-1	TGTGCCAGCTCGTCGGGGACAGGGGTATTCGCTGAAGCTTTCTTT	CASSSGTGVFAEAFF
NA	few	TRBV28	TRBJ1-1	TGTGCCAGCAGTTTAGGGTCATTTGAAGCTTTCTTT	CASSLGSFEAFF
NA	NA	TRBV7-2	TRBJ2-5	TGTGCCAGCAGCCCCCCTCCGGGGAGGGAGACCCAGTACTTC	CASSPPPGRETQYF
TRBD2	NA	TRBV30	TRBJ2-7	TGTGCCTGGAGTCTCCGGGCTAGCGGAGTCCCCTACGAGCAGTACTTC	CAWSLRASGVPYEQYF
NA	NA	TRBV6-5	TRBJ1-4	TGTGCCAGCAAAGGGACGGTGAATGAAAAACTGTTTTTT	CASKGTVNEKLFF
NA	NA	TRBV15	TRBJ1-5	TGTGCCACCAGCAGAGATGGACAGCGCAATCAGCCTCAGCATTTT	CATSRDGQRNQPQHF
NA	NA	TRBV6-5	TRBJ2-3	TGTGCCAGCAGTTACTCGGGCTCGAGCACAGATACGCAGTATTTT	CASSYSGSSTDTQYF
NA	NA	TRBV30	TRBJ1-2	TGTGCCTGGAGCGCGGGACTCTCTAACTATGGCTACACCTTC	CAWSAGLSNYGYTF
NA	once	TRBV7-8	TRBJ2-2	TGTGCCAGCAGCTCCGGTGGGAGCGGGACCGGGGAGCTGTTTTTT	CASSSGGSGTGELFF
TRBD1	NA	TRBV6-6	TRBJ1-3	TGTGCCAGCGGACAGGGTGCTGGAAACACCATATATTTT	CASGQGAGNTIYF
NA	NA	TRBV2	TRBJ1-1	TGTGCCAGCAGTGTAACAAACACGAACACTGAAGCTTTCTTT	CASSVTNTNTEAFF
NA	NA	TRBV10-1	TRBJ1-1	TGCGCCAGCAGCTCTGGAGGGGGGCAGAGCACTGAAGCTTTCTTT	CASSSGGGQSTEAFF
NA	NA	TRBV27	TRBJ1-4	TGTGCCAGCAGTCCCGACCCAACTAATGAAAAACTGTTTTTT	CASSPDPTNEKLFF
NA	NA	TRBV18	TRBJ1-3	TGTGCCAGCTCACCACCGACAGGACTGAACACCATATATTTT	CASSPPTGLNTIYF